These 27 T cell receptor beta chains were all obtained from the same sample, sequenced in a study of T-cell memory formation after mild COVID-19. TCRdb reprocessed the 5' RACE reads via MiXCR and lists one record per CDR3 protein. The table records roughly 100,000 distinct CDR3 sequences, around 15% of them present only once. The sequencing sample was made of PBMCs or a T cell subset sorted from them (not recorded which). These receptors came from an adult woman who had mild COVID-19 (a few samples of this study predate the infection). Cell type and time point are not known.

The CDR3 loop reads CASSYPSGFGVTQYF. The DNA for the CDR3 is TGTGCCAGCAGTTACCCCAGTGGATTCGGAGTGACCCAGTACTTC. The chain joins TRBV6-5 to TRBJ2-5; no clear D gene. V lost 2 bases and J 7 bases, leaving 17 bases between the germline ends. The CDR3 covers 15 residues. Germline lookup yields CDR1 MNHEY and CDR2 SVGAGI.

This clonotype was seen a handful of times. The V call is TRBV20-1, the J call TRBJ2-1; 9 nucleotides line up with TRBD2. The V and J ends lost 0 bases and 8 bases, in that order; junction bases with no gene match: 8. The CDR3 totals 15 residues. CDR1 and CDR2 from the germline V gene are DFQATT and SNEGSKA (reference sequence). This CDR3 reads CSARDLGGRAHEQFF. The CDR3, as DNA: TGCAGTGCTAGAGATCTGGGCGGGAGGGCTCATGAGCAGTTCTTC.

This clonotype was seen ten or more times. V usage is TRBV5-1 and J usage is TRBJ2-7, with TRBD2 identical over 9 bases. Germline-derived CDR1 and CDR2 are SGHRS and YFSETQ. With V trimmed by 1 base and J by 3 bases, 2 bases remained unmatched. The CDR3 is 14 residues long. The chain's CDR3 is CASSLLAGSYEQYF. CDR3 in DNA: TGCGCCAGCAGCTTGCTAGCGGGGAGCTACGAGCAGTACTTC.

A few counts support this clonotype. The V gene is TRBV6-5, the J gene TRBJ2-7; the D gene could be TRBD1 or TRBD2 (6 bases each). Germline CDR1 is MNHEY and CDR2 is SVGAGI. V lost 2 bases to trimming and J lost 6 bases, with 14 bases between them. The CDR3 runs 14 residues. CDR3 loop: CASSYEGGTAEQYF. The CDR3 DNA sequence: TGTGCCAGCAGTTACGAGGGGGGAACTGCCGAGCAGTACTTC.

The chain couples TRBV4-3 to TRBJ1-1; the D is unclear. The CDR3 spans 15 residues. V gave up 0 bases and J gave up 11 bases, with 19 bases separating them. Germline-derived CDR1 and CDR2 are LGHNA and YSLEER. As DNA, the CDR3 is TGCGCCAGCAGCCAAGAGTATCTACGGTTCAGTAGGGCTTTCTTT. Amino acids: CASSQEYLRFSRAFF.

This clonotype has only a few counts. V and J are TRBV4-3 and TRBJ2-1; D is possibly TRBD2 (6 bases). Germline CDR1 and CDR2: LGHNA and YSLEER. This CDR3 comprises 17 residues. The V end was cut by 0 bases, the J end by 10 bases, with 22 bases between. The CDR3 region is CASSQDIPGMGGKEQFF. The DNA for the CDR3 is TGCGCCAGCAGCCAAGATATTCCCGGGATGGGGGGAAAAGAGCAGTTCTTC.

This sequence joins TRBV7-6 and TRBJ2-7; TRBD2 aligns across 7 bases. Germline trimming cut 0 bases from V and 6 bases from J; bases unmatched to any gene: 5. This CDR3 region has 14 residues. The germline V gene has CDR1 SGHVS and CDR2 FNYEAQ. The CDR3 nucleotides read TGTGCCAGCAGCTTAGCGGGAGGGCCCCTCGAGCAGTACTTC. Translating it yields CASSLAGGPLEQYF.

The sample holds a few counts of this clonotype. The rearrangement joins TRBV5-6 to TRBJ1-1, with D tentatively TRBD1 (5 bases). CDR1 SGHDT and CDR2 YYEEEE come from the germline V gene. This CDR3 comprises 15 residues. Trimming removed 0 bases from V and 5 bases from J, with 14 bases in between. CDR3 region: CASSLGLGVRTEAFF. The CDR3 bases are TGTGCCAGCAGCTTGGGTTTGGGGGTGCGGACTGAAGCTTTCTTT.

The chain links TRBV7-6 to TRBJ1-1, with TRBD1 matching 8 bases. Trimming at V came to 4 bases and at J to 5 bases, leaving 6 bases not matched to a gene. The CDR3 extends over 14 amino acids. CDR1 is SGHVS, CDR2 FNYEAQ, per germline. CDR3 sequence: CASSSGTGLTEAFF. The DNA for the CDR3 is TGTGCCAGCAGCTCCGGGACAGGCCTTACTGAAGCTTTCTTT.

V is TRBV6-5 and J is TRBJ1-2; D ambiguous. The germline V gene encodes CDR1 MNHEY and CDR2 SVGAGI. The germline V and J ends were trimmed by 0 bases and 8 bases, with 13 bases remaining between them. The CDR3 sequence is 14 residues long. For the CDR3, the DNA is TGTGCCAGCAGTTACTCAACCGGGTTTGAGGGCTACACCTTC. The encoded protein is CASSYSTGFEGYTF.

V is TRBV4-1 and J is TRBJ2-1, with a weak D call TRBD1 (6 bases). Germline CDR1 is MGHRA and CDR2 is YSYEKL. There are 16 residues in the CDR3. V lost 0 bases and J lost 4, with 13 bases in between. CDR3 sequence reads: CASSQEEDSFYNEQFF. DNA for the CDR3: TGCGCCAGCAGCCAAGAAGAGGACAGCTTTTACAATGAGCAGTTCTTC.

This clonotype was detected ten times or more. The chain combines TRBV24-1 with TRBJ2-3; possible D gene TRBD2, 6 bases. There are 13 residues in the CDR3. Germline CDR1 reads KGHDR; CDR2 reads SFDVKD. The ends were cut back, 9 bases at V and 4 bases at J, with 13 bases in the middle. The CDR3 DNA reads TGTGCCACCGGTAGCGGAATAGCAGATACGCAGTATTTT. The encoded protein is CATGSGIADTQYF.

Ten or more counts support this clonotype. This rearrangement joins TRBV12-3 or TRBV12-4 to TRBJ1-3, with 8 bases fitting TRBD1. With 10 bases clipped from V and 0 bases from J, the junction kept 20 bases outside the gene matches. The CDR3 contains 19 residues. This chain's CDR3 is CATSRPHGTGSSSGNTIYF. CDR3 in DNA: TGTGCCACCTCGAGACCACACGGGACAGGATCCAGCTCTGGAAACACCATATATTTT.

The table lists this clonotype with a few counts. V gene TRBV7-9 combines with J gene TRBJ2-1, with no clear D. CDR3 length equals 16 residues. CDR1 is SEHNR and CDR2 is FQNEAQ in the germline V gene (reference sequence). Trimming left V 3 bases short and J 8 bases short, with 20 bases between. This CDR3 is CASSFPPLAFADEQFF. The CDR3 DNA reads TGTGCCAGCAGCTTTCCGCCGCTGGCCTTTGCGGATGAGCAGTTCTTC.

The sample holds one count of this clonotype. This chain links TRBV10-3 with TRBJ2-7; 14 bases line up with TRBD2. The J segment lost 6 bases and the V segment lost 4 bases, leaving 14 bases of the junction unmatched. The CDR3 is 18 residues long. The germline gives CDR1 ENHRY, CDR2 SYGVKD. In DNA form, the CDR3 reads TGTGCCATCAGTGCCGGGACTAGCGGGAGTCTCGGTATAGGCGAGCAGTACTTC. Protein product: CAISAGTSGSLGIGEQYF.

In its sample, this clonotype was seen a few times. The chain has TRBV24-1 and TRBJ1-2, with D perhaps TRBD1 (5 bases). Germline-derived CDR1 and CDR2 are KGHDR and SFDVKD. Trimming cost V 12 bases and J 4 bases, with 11 bases left between them. The CDR3 runs to 11 residues. The chain's CDR3 is CAAGGGYGYTF. In DNA, the CDR3 is TGTGCCGCGGGGGGAGGCTATGGCTACACCTTC.

This clonotype was found a few times. J is TRBJ2-5 and V is TRBV11-2, with 9 bases identical to TRBD2. Germline CDR1 and CDR2: SGHAT and FQNNGV. This CDR3 has 16 residues. V lost 3 bases, J lost 5 bases, and 10 bases stayed unmatched. The CDR3 spells CASSFLASGDLETQYF. The DNA of the CDR3 is TGTGCCAGCAGCTTCCTGGCTAGCGGGGACCTGGAGACCCAGTACTTC.

V and J are TRBV5-4 and TRBJ2-7; D is perhaps TRBD2 (6 bases). Between the trimmed V and J ends, which lost 4 bases and 4 bases, there was a span of 18 bases. CDR3 size: 15 residues. CDR1 is SGHNT and CDR2 is YYREEE in the germline V gene (reference sequence). The CDR3 DNA reads as TGTGCCAGCAGCGGGTTAGCGGTCTCGGGTTACGAGCAGTACTTC. It specifies CASSGLAVSGYEQYF.

The sample holds a few counts of this clonotype. The chain joins TRBV12-3 or TRBV12-4 to TRBJ2-1; D may correspond to TRBD1 or TRBD2 (5 bases each). This CDR3 comprises 15 residues. Trimming removed 1 base at V and 7 bases at J, with 14 bases between. The CDR3 coding sequence is TGTGCCAGCAGTTTAGGTTTCGGGGCAGTGAATGAGCAGTTCTTC. This sequence encodes CASSLGFGAVNEQFF.

This clonotype was observed many times. The chain links TRBV4-1 to TRBJ1-3, with D hard to call. Trimming pared 0 bases from V and 3 bases from J, leaving 6 bases between. This CDR3 spans 14 amino acids. From germline, CDR1 is MGHRA and CDR2 YSYEKL. This CDR3 reads CASSQEGSGNTIYF. The CDR3 bases are TGCGCCAGCAGCCAAGAAGGGAGTGGAAACACCATATATTTT.

This clonotype has a handful of counts. The chain couples TRBV7-9 to TRBJ2-5, with unresolved D. CDR1 is SEHNR, CDR2 FQNEAQ, per germline (reference sequence). This CDR3 spans 13 amino acids. The germline V and J ends were trimmed by 1 base and 1 base, with 4 bases remaining between them. In nucleotides, the CDR3 is TGTGCCAGCAGCTTAGTCATCCAAGAGACCCAGTACTTC. It codes for CASSLVIQETQYF.

This clonotype was found a few times. The CDR3 is CATSREPGLWNEQFF. The CDR3 DNA reads TGTGCCACCAGCAGAGAACCAGGATTGTGGAATGAGCAGTTCTTC. The chain couples TRBV15 to TRBJ2-1; D gene uncertain. V gave up 0 bases and J gave up 7 bases, with 13 bases separating them. Germline CDR1 reads LNHNV; CDR2 reads YYDKDF (reference sequence). CDR3 size: 15 residues.

V and J are TRBV20-1 and TRBJ1-5; no firm D call. CDR3 length: 16 amino acids. Germline V gives CDR1 DFQATT, CDR2 SNEGSKA (reference sequence). V lost 1 base, J lost 0 bases, and 13 bases lay in between. The CDR3 reads CSARGAEDYSNQPQHF. The CDR3 DNA follows: TGCAGTGCTAGAGGGGCGGAAGATTATAGCAATCAGCCCCAGCATTTT.

The genes are TRBV5-6 and TRBJ1-1, with D uncertain. Trimming left V 1 base short and J 11 bases short, with 24 bases between. The CDR3 consists of 16 residues. CDR1 and CDR2 (germline): SGHDT, YYEEEE. CDR3 residues: CASSLSAGPWVFEAFF. CDR3 sequence (DNA): TGTGCCAGCAGCTTGTCGGCTGGACCGTGGGTTTTTGAGGCTTTCTTT. Using reference TRBV5-6 and TRBJ1-1 for the parts outside the CDR3, the full variable domain is DAGVTQSPTHLIKTRGQQVTLRCSPKSGHDTVSWYQQALGQGPQFIFQYYEEEERQRGNFPDRFSGHQFPNYSSELNVNALLLGDSALYLCASSLSAGPWVFEAFFGQGTRLTVV.

The chain is built from TRBV6-5 and TRBJ2-1, with 7 positions matching TRBD2. CDR3 length: 13 residues. With 2 bases clipped from V and 7 bases from J, the junction kept 2 bases outside the gene matches. CDR1 and CDR2 from the germline V gene are MNHEY and SVGAGI. The CDR3 here is CASSYTGLNEQFF. In DNA form, the CDR3 reads TGTGCCAGCAGTTACACGGGACTAAATGAGCAGTTCTTC.

The chain is built from TRBV5-1 and TRBJ2-3; D possibly matches TRBD1 or TRBD2 (6 bases each). CDR3 length: 15 amino acids. CDR1 is SGHRS and CDR2 is YFSETQ in the germline V gene. V lost 5 bases, J lost 4 bases, and 17 bases lay in between. This CDR3 reads CASSPTGARPDTQYF. CDR3 nucleotides: TGCGCCAGCAGTCCAACGGGGGCCCGCCCAGATACGCAGTATTTT.

This chain joins TRBV5-1 and TRBJ2-1, with a weak D call TRBD1 (7 bases). Germline-derived CDR1 and CDR2 are SGHRS and YFSETQ. Trimming took 4 bases from V and 4 from J, leaving 12 bases between them. This CDR3 is 14 amino acids long. CDR3 bases: TGCGCCAGCAGCCACGGGGGACAGTACAATGAGCAGTTCTTC. Protein product: CASSHGGQYNEQFF.